These T cell receptor beta chains were read from a single sample in a study of cytomegalovirus exposure and HLA in healthy donors. Only in-frame clones appear in the TCRdb table, and some are missing; sequencing was by immunoSEQ multiplex PCR. In the table there are some 120,000 clones, approximately 8.6% of which are singletons. Source material: PBMCs. These receptors originate from a middle-aged woman in good health and CMV-seropositive. The CDR3 runs from the conserved cysteine through the conserved F or W. The order of the fields is V gene, J gene, D gene, clone size, CDR3 DNA, CDR3 protein. A D gene is named only where the DNA matches it firmly. Not every row has a clone size; where given, it reads once, few, many or a size class.

v_call: TRBV5-1
j_call: TRBJ1-1
d_call: TRBD1
clone_size: few
cdr3_nt: TGCGCCAGCAGCCTACTTCGACAGGGGTATGGAACGAACACTGAAGCTTTCTTT
cdr3_aa: CASSLLRQGYGTNTEAFF

v_call: TRBV5-5
j_call: TRBJ2-1
d_call: TRBD1
clone_size: NA
cdr3_nt: TGTGCCAGCACCCTGGACAGGGCGAACAATGAGCAGTTCTTC
cdr3_aa: CASTLDRANNEQFF

v_call: TRBV29-1
j_call: TRBJ1-1
d_call: TRBD1
clone_size: NA
cdr3_nt: TGCAGCGTTCGGACAGGGGGAAACACTGAAGCTTTCTTT
cdr3_aa: CSVRTGGNTEAFF

v_call: TRBV18
j_call: TRBJ2-7
d_call: TRBD2
clone_size: NA
cdr3_nt: TGTGCCAGCTCACGGGGGGGGTCCTACGAGCAGTACTTC
cdr3_aa: CASSRGGSYEQYF

v_call: TRBV7-2
j_call: TRBJ1-1
d_call: NA
clone_size: NA
cdr3_nt: TGTGCCAGCAGCCCAAACAATTGGGGGGGAACTGAAGCTTTCTTT
cdr3_aa: CASSPNNWGGTEAFF

v_call: TRBV30
j_call: TRBJ1-3
d_call: TRBD1
clone_size: few
cdr3_nt: TGTGCCTGGGCCCCTCGACAGGGGTCCGCCGTATATTTT
cdr3_aa: CAWAPRQGSAVYF

v_call: TRBV28
j_call: TRBJ1-1
d_call: NA
clone_size: few
cdr3_nt: TGTGCCAGCAGTTTGGGACATTTGAACACTGAAGCTTTCTTT
cdr3_aa: CASSLGHLNTEAFF

v_call: TRBV13
j_call: TRBJ2-3
d_call: NA
clone_size: few
cdr3_nt: TGTGCCAGCAGCTTAGGAGGACTTAGCACAGATACGCAGTATTTT
cdr3_aa: CASSLGGLSTDTQYF

v_call: TRBV9
j_call: TRBJ2-5
d_call: TRBD2
clone_size: few
cdr3_nt: TGTGCCAGCAGCGTAGCTGGGGGAGCGGGGGGGCAAGAGACCCAGTACTTC
cdr3_aa: CASSVAGGAGGQETQYF

v_call: TRBV6-1
j_call: TRBJ1-2
d_call: TRBD1
clone_size: few
cdr3_nt: TGTGCCAGCAGTGAGGAGGGACAGTATGGCTACACCTTC
cdr3_aa: CASSEEGQYGYTF

v_call: TRBV29-1
j_call: TRBJ1-5
d_call: NA
clone_size: NA
cdr3_nt: TGCAGCGTTGAAGATGCCGGGGGAGCACAGCCCCAGCATTTT
cdr3_aa: CSVEDAGGAQPQHF

v_call: TRBV5-1
j_call: TRBJ2-2
d_call: TRBD1
clone_size: few
cdr3_nt: TGCGCCAGCAGCGTGACAGGGTCGGACACCGGGGAGCTGTTTTTT
cdr3_aa: CASSVTGSDTGELFF

v_call: TRBV6-1
j_call: TRBJ1-2
d_call: TRBD1
clone_size: few
cdr3_nt: TGTGCCAGCAGTGAAGGCGCCGACAGGGCTCTCTATGGCTACACCTTC
cdr3_aa: CASSEGADRALYGYTF

v_call: TRBV6-5
j_call: TRBJ2-6
d_call: NA
clone_size: NA
cdr3_nt: TGTGCCAGCAGTTACTCGGGGGACACCAACGTCCTGACTTTC
cdr3_aa: CASSYSGDTNVLTF

v_call: TRBV7-9
j_call: TRBJ1-1
d_call: NA
clone_size: NA
cdr3_nt: TGTGCCAGCAGTATGGCGCAGGGAGGGGCCAACACTGAAGCTTTCTTT
cdr3_aa: CASSMAQGGANTEAFF

v_call: TRBV7-9
j_call: TRBJ1-1
d_call: NA
clone_size: few
cdr3_nt: TGTGCCAGCAGCTTAGATACAGTCCAAAACACTGAAGCTTTCTTT
cdr3_aa: CASSLDTVQNTEAFF

v_call: TRBV5-1
j_call: TRBJ2-4
d_call: NA
clone_size: few
cdr3_nt: NA
cdr3_aa: CASSVATGALGHF

v_call: TRBV11-3
j_call: TRBJ1-6
d_call: TRBD1
clone_size: NA
cdr3_nt: TGTGCCAGCAGCCCTGGACAGGGGGCTCTAAGCTCCTATAATTCACCCCTCCACTTT
cdr3_aa: CASSPGQGALSSYNSPLHF

v_call: TRBV6-5
j_call: TRBJ2-7
d_call: TRBD1
clone_size: NA
cdr3_nt: TGTGCCAGCAGTAGGACAGGGGGCTCCCTCTACGAGCAGTACTTC
cdr3_aa: CASSRTGGSLYEQYF

v_call: TRBV5-4
j_call: TRBJ2-7
d_call: NA
clone_size: NA
cdr3_nt: TGTGCCAGCAGCTTACAGGGACACTACGAGCAGTACTTC
cdr3_aa: CASSLQGHYEQYF

v_call: TRBV6-5
j_call: TRBJ1-2
d_call: NA
clone_size: few
cdr3_nt: TGTGCCAGCAGAACAAAAAACTATGGCTACACCTTC
cdr3_aa: CASRTKNYGYTF

v_call: TRBV19
j_call: TRBJ2-4
d_call: NA
clone_size: few
cdr3_nt: TGTGCCAGTAGCCCACAGAGAGCCAAAAACATTCAGTACTTC
cdr3_aa: CASSPQRAKNIQYF

v_call: TRBV6-6
j_call: TRBJ2-5
d_call: NA
clone_size: NA
cdr3_nt: TGTGCCAGCAGCCCGGACTGGCAAGAGACCCAGTACTTC
cdr3_aa: CASSPDWQETQYF

v_call: TRBV29-1
j_call: TRBJ1-1
d_call: NA
clone_size: NA
cdr3_nt: TGCAGCGTTGAAGGAGGCGGGTACACTGAAGCTTTCTTT
cdr3_aa: CSVEGGGYTEAFF

v_call: TRBV19
j_call: TRBJ1-5
d_call: NA
clone_size: NA
cdr3_nt: TGTGCCAGTAGTGTGGGAGGGGGACGCGGTCAGCCCCAGCATTTT
cdr3_aa: CASSVGGGRGQPQHF

v_call: TRBV5-1
j_call: TRBJ2-5
d_call: NA
clone_size: once
cdr3_nt: TGCGCCAGCAGCTCTCGTAGCACGGAGACCCAGTACTTC
cdr3_aa: CASSSRSTETQYF

v_call: TRBV30
j_call: TRBJ2-3
d_call: NA
clone_size: NA
cdr3_nt: TGTGCCTGGACCGAGAGTGTTGATACGCAGTATTTT
cdr3_aa: CAWTESVDTQYF

v_call: TRBV29-1
j_call: TRBJ2-5
d_call: TRBD2
clone_size: few
cdr3_nt: TGCAGCGTTGAAAGCATGGCGGGGGGCCTCTGGGAGACCCAGTACTTC
cdr3_aa: CSVESMAGGLWETQYF

v_call: TRBV28
j_call: TRBJ1-2
d_call: NA
clone_size: few
cdr3_nt: TGTGCCAGCGGGAGTCTCCAAACCTTC
cdr3_aa: CASGSLQTF

v_call: TRBV10-3
j_call: TRBJ2-7
d_call: NA
clone_size: few
cdr3_nt: TGTGCCATCAGTGAGCCCCTTGGGACTGAACCTGACGCCGAGCAGTACTTC
cdr3_aa: CAISEPLGTEPDAEQYF

v_call: TRBV9
j_call: TRBJ2-7
d_call: NA
clone_size: few
cdr3_nt: TGTGCCAGCAGCGTAGATGGTCTAGCCTACGAGCAGTACTTC
cdr3_aa: CASSVDGLAYEQYF

v_call: TRBV28
j_call: TRBJ1-3
d_call: NA
clone_size: NA
cdr3_nt: TGTGCCAGCAGCCACGGGAACACCATATATTTT
cdr3_aa: CASSHGNTIYF

v_call: TRBV5-6
j_call: TRBJ2-1
d_call: TRBD1
clone_size: NA
cdr3_nt: TGTGCCAGCAGCCGCCGGGACAGGAGGGGCAATGAGCAGTTCTTC
cdr3_aa: CASSRRDRRGNEQFF

v_call: TRBV6-6
j_call: TRBJ1-4
d_call: TRBD1
clone_size: NA
cdr3_nt: TGTGCCAGCAACCAACAGGGGCGTGGAAATGAAAAACTGTTTTTT
cdr3_aa: CASNQQGRGNEKLFF

v_call: TRBV11-2
j_call: TRBJ2-7
d_call: TRBD2
clone_size: NA
cdr3_nt: TGTGCCAGCAGCTTCCGGGGGGTAAGCTACGAGCAGTACTTC
cdr3_aa: CASSFRGVSYEQYF

v_call: TRBV6-1
j_call: TRBJ1-2
d_call: TRBD1
clone_size: few
cdr3_nt: TGTGCCAGCGGACAGGGGGACTATGGCTACACCTTC
cdr3_aa: CASGQGDYGYTF

v_call: TRBV13
j_call: TRBJ1-1
d_call: TRBD1
clone_size: NA
cdr3_nt: TGTGCCAGCAGCACGTTACAGGGGTTCATTTCGGAGACTGAAGCTTTCTTT
cdr3_aa: CASSTLQGFISETEAFF

v_call: TRBV29-1
j_call: TRBJ2-7
d_call: NA
clone_size: NA
cdr3_nt: TGCAGCGTGCGTAAAAGCTCCTACGAGCAGTACTTC
cdr3_aa: CSVRKSSYEQYF

v_call: TRBV5-6
j_call: TRBJ1-5
d_call: NA
clone_size: NA
cdr3_nt: TGTGCCAGCAGCCTCCACGCGGGGGTTCAGCCCCAGCATTTT
cdr3_aa: CASSLHAGVQPQHF

v_call: TRBV5-4
j_call: TRBJ1-4
d_call: TRBD1
clone_size: few
cdr3_nt: TGTGCCAGCAGCTTGTCGGGGACAGGGGGCGAAACACTGTTTTTT
cdr3_aa: CASSLSGTGGETLFF

v_call: TRBV10-1
j_call: TRBJ2-3
d_call: NA
clone_size: few
cdr3_nt: TGCGCCAGCAGTGAGGCCCTGCAGGGCACAGATACGCAGTATTTT
cdr3_aa: CASSEALQGTDTQYF

v_call: TRBV30
j_call: TRBJ1-5
d_call: NA
clone_size: NA
cdr3_nt: TGTGCCTGGAGAGCAGGGTGGGATCAGCCCCAGCATTTT
cdr3_aa: CAWRAGWDQPQHF

v_call: TRBV9
j_call: TRBJ2-7
d_call: NA
clone_size: NA
cdr3_nt: TGTGCCAGCAACCGACTGTTCACTTCCTACGAGCAGTACTTC
cdr3_aa: CASNRLFTSYEQYF

v_call: TRBV4-2
j_call: TRBJ1-1
d_call: TRBD1
clone_size: few
cdr3_nt: TGTGCCAGCAGCCAGGGGGACAGGGGGCTAAAGACTGAAGCTTTCTTT
cdr3_aa: CASSQGDRGLKTEAFF